These 26 T cell receptor beta chains originate from one sample sequenced in a study of blood T cell repertoires in COVID-19. Using immunoSEQ multiplex PCR, the repertoire was profiled, and TCRdb retains in-frame clones only, with some absent. Counted here are 90,000 to 130,000 clones, roughly four fifths occurring once; the ten biggest clones make up 15% to 20%. Sequenced material: peripheral blood. The receptors stem from a woman aged 55 to 70 with acute or convalescent COVID-19.

The chain employs TRBV30 and TRBJ1-2; D is undetermined. The CDR3 has 13 amino acids. Germline V gives CDR1 GTSNPN, CDR2 SVGIG (reference sequence). The germline V and J ends were trimmed by 4 bases and 2 bases, with 11 bases remaining between them. CDR3 loop: CAWTLGMNYGYTF. DNA for the CDR3: TGTGCCTGGACCCTCGGGATGAACTATGGCTACACCTTC.

V is TRBV21-1 and J is TRBJ1-6. TRBV21-1 represents a pseudogene. CDR3 length equals 15 residues. CDR3 DNA: TGTGCCAGCAGCTCCCAGGACGGGAGTAATTCACCCCTCCACTTT. This codes for CASSSQDGSNSPLHF.

J is TRBJ2-3 and V is TRBV19, with 12 nucleotides matching TRBD2. With V trimmed by 6 bases and J by 4 bases, 8 bases remained unmatched. This CDR3 has 16 residues. Germline CDR1 LNHDA, CDR2 SQIVND (reference sequence). CDR3 DNA: TGTGCCAGTAGCGACAGGCTAGCGGGGGGGCCAGATACGCAGTATTTT. Translated, it gives CASSDRLAGGPDTQYF.

The J gene is TRBJ1-2, the V gene TRBV6-5; D gene uncertain. This CDR3 is built from 15 residues. Germline lookup yields CDR1 MNHEY and CDR2 SVGAGI. V lost 6 bases and J lost 3, with 17 bases in between. The CDR3 protein is CASREYSIRDYGYTF. CDR3 bases: TGTGCCAGCAGAGAGTACTCCATTAGAGACTATGGCTACACCTTC.

The CDR3 loop reads CASSPRAGSYGYTF. The CDR3 DNA sequence: TGTGCCAGCAGCCCCCGGGCGGGGTCCTATGGCTACACCTTC. The chain joins TRBV7-2 to TRBJ1-2; no reliable D call. This CDR3 comprises 14 residues. CDR1 SGHTA and CDR2 FQGNSA come from the germline V gene. Trimming took 5 bases from V and 4 from J, leaving 14 bases between them.

The V call is TRBV28, the J call TRBJ2-3, with 8 bases that match TRBD2. The CDR3 sequence is 15 residues long. CDR1 is MDHEN and CDR2 is SYDVKM in the germline V gene. J gave up 5 bases and V 5 bases, and 9 bases lay outside the gene matches. CDR3 bases: TGTGCCAGCAGTCCCGCGGGACTAGGAAAAGATACGCAGTATTTT. It codes for CASSPAGLGKDTQYF.

The V gene is TRBV5-5, the J gene TRBJ1-2; 9 positions agree with TRBD1. CDR3 size: 13 residues. Germline lookup yields CDR1 SGHKS and CDR2 YYEKEE (reference sequence). The ends lost 3 bases at V and 6 bases at J; junction bases unmatched: 3. CDR3 sequence reads: CASSWTGVDGYTF. The CDR3 DNA reads TGTGCCAGCAGCTGGACAGGGGTAGATGGCTACACCTTC. Supplemented by reference TRBV5-5 and TRBJ1-2, the full variable domain reads DAGVTQSPTHLIKTRGQQVTLRCSPISGHKSVSWYQQVLGQGPQFIFQYYEKEERGRGNFPDRFSARQFPNYSSELNVNALLLGDSALYLCASSWTGVDGYTFGSGTRLTVV.

The rearrangement joins TRBV7-3 to TRBJ2-2, with TRBD1 as a possible D gene (5 bases). V gave up 5 bases and J gave up 7 bases, with 20 bases separating them. The CDR3 loop spans 16 amino acids. Germline assignment: CDR1 SGHTA and CDR2 FQGTGA. CDR3 nucleotides: TGTGCCAGCAGCCAAGAGGACAACCCAGGGAACGGGGAGCTGTTTTTT. Translation gives CASSQEDNPGNGELFF.

V usage is TRBV5-6 and J usage is TRBJ1-1; perhaps TRBD1 as D (6 bases). V shed 3 bases and J shed 0 bases, with 15 bases lying between them. This CDR3 comprises 16 residues. The germline CDR1 and CDR2 sequences are SGHDT and YYEEEE. The CDR3, as DNA: TGTGCCAGCAGCTGGTGGGCAGGGGAGCTGAACACTGAAGCTTTCTTT. This codes for CASSWWAGELNTEAFF.

The chain couples TRBV10-1 to TRBJ1-1; D might be TRBD1 (5 bases). CDR3 length equals 16 residues. Per the germline V gene, CDR1 is WNHNN and CDR2 is SYGVQD (reference sequence). V lost 6 bases to trimming and J lost 1 base, with 18 bases between them. This CDR3 is CASRTQGSYANTEAFF. In nucleotides, the CDR3 is TGCGCCAGCAGAACGCAGGGTTCTTATGCGAACACTGAAGCTTTCTTT.

The chain joins TRBV6-4 to TRBJ2-1; a weak D match, TRBD2 (5 bases). The CDR3 is 13 residues long. V lost 4 bases, J lost 6 bases, and 10 bases lay in between. CDR1 and CDR2 (germline): MRHNA, SNTAGT. The CDR3 spells CASSAERGNEQFF. In nucleotides, the CDR3 is TGTGCCAGCAGTGCCGAACGGGGCAATGAGCAGTTCTTC.

This chain uses TRBV4-3 with TRBJ2-3; the match to TRBD1 covers 7 bases. This CDR3 has 17 amino acids. Germline V gene lookup returns CDR1 LGHNA and CDR2 YSLEER. Trimming cost V 2 bases and J 6 bases; bases outside gene matches: 14. The CDR3 loop is CASSQQGQVRGSDTQYF. The DNA for the CDR3 is TGCGCCAGCAGCCAACAAGGACAGGTGAGGGGTTCGGATACGCAGTATTTT.

As concerns this clone: Its ends do not fully match the called genes, so a read error is possible. The CDR3 is CASSETRTVLKVKTEAFF. Written as DNA, the CDR3 is TGTGCCAGCAGTGAAACCCGGACAGTCTTGAAGGTGAAAACTGAAGCTTTCTTT. The rearrangement links TRBV6-1 to TRBJ1-1, with a tentative D call TRBD1 (6 bases). CDR3 length equals 18 residues. The germline gives CDR1 MNHNS, CDR2 SASEGT.

V usage is TRBV6-6 and J usage is TRBJ1-1, with 7 bases identical to TRBD1. This CDR3 has 16 amino acids. V lost 6 bases, J lost 0 bases, and 10 bases stayed unmatched. CDR1 is MNHNY, CDR2 SVGAGI, per germline (reference sequence). The CDR3 here is CASRHLRTGLNTEAFF. CDR3 nucleotides: TGTGCCAGCAGACACCTAAGGACAGGTTTGAACACTGAAGCTTTCTTT.

The gene calls are TRBV2 and TRBJ1-2; possibly TRBD1 for D (5 bases). The CDR3 is 13 amino acids. V shed 6 bases and J shed 3 bases, with 11 bases lying between them. Germline V lookup: CDR1 SNHLY, CDR2 FYNNEI. The CDR3 bases are TGTGCCAGCAGAGTCAGGGTGGACTATGGCTACACCTTC. Amino acid sequence: CASRVRVDYGYTF.

V gene TRBV29-1 combines with J gene TRBJ2-5, with 7 bases aligning to TRBD2. This CDR3 spans 13 amino acids. Germline lookup yields CDR1 SQVTM and CDR2 ANQGSEA. The junction had 5 bases not matched to a gene; V was cut back by 6 bases and J by 1 base. The CDR3 spells CSVTGGGQETQYF. The CDR3 DNA reads TGCAGCGTCACGGGCGGGGGCCAAGAGACCCAGTACTTC.

This clone was recorded a few times. This chain uses TRBV20-1 with TRBJ1-1; TRBD1 matches 10 bases. The CDR3 extends over 16 amino acids. The V segment lost 3 bases and the J segment 0 bases; nucleotides outside the gene matches: 7. Germline lookup yields CDR1 DFQATT and CDR2 SNEGSKA (reference sequence). CDR3 in DNA: TGCAGTGCTAGTAACCCCGGGACAGGGGTGAACACTGAAGCTTTCTTT. Translation gives CSASNPGTGVNTEAFF.

V and J are TRBV5-1 and TRBJ2-3; D perhaps matches TRBD2 (6 bases). V lost 4 bases and J 5 bases, leaving 14 bases between the germline ends. This CDR3 comprises 14 residues. Germline V gene data show CDR1 as SGHRS and CDR2 as YFSETQ. CDR3 loop: CASSRTTGRDTQYF. In DNA, the CDR3 is TGCGCCAGCAGCAGGACTACCGGGCGAGATACGCAGTATTTT.

This chain links TRBV5-1 with TRBJ1-4; D not resolved. V was pared by 0 bases and J by 4 bases, with 7 bases between. CDR1 and CDR2 from the germline V gene are SGHRS and YFSETQ. The CDR3 is made up of 14 amino acids. CDR3 nucleotide sequence: TGCGCCAGCAGCTTGGTGGCGGGTAATGAAAAACTGTTTTTT. Translated: CASSLVAGNEKLFF.

This clone appeared many times. The rearrangement uses TRBV4-3 and TRBJ2-1; 7 positions agree with TRBD2. Losses at the gene ends were 1 base for V and 14 bases for J; bases not matched to a gene: 23. The CDR3 is 18 amino acids. Germline V gives CDR1 LGHNA, CDR2 YSLEER. The CDR3 nucleotides are TGCGCCAGCAGCCAAGGGCGGTGGGGGACTAACATGCCCACGAGGGAGTTCTTC. Residues: CASSQGRWGTNMPTREFF.

J is TRBJ2-5 and V is TRBV7-9; a weak D match, TRBD1 (5 bases). V gave up 1 base and J gave up 2 bases, with 8 bases separating them. The CDR3 spans 14 residues. Germline V gene data show CDR1 as SEHNR and CDR2 as FQNEAQ (reference sequence). The CDR3 coding sequence is TGTGCCAGCAGCTTAGGGACACATCAAGAGACCCAGTACTTC. It is translated as CASSLGTHQETQYF. Supplemented by reference TRBV7-9 and TRBJ2-5, the full variable domain reads DTGVSQNPRHKITKRGQNVTFRCDPISEHNRLYWYRQTLGQGPEFLTYFQNEAQLEKSRLLSDRFSAERPKGSFSTLEIQRTEQGDSAMYLCASSLGTHQETQYFGPGTRLLVL.

V and J are TRBV5-1 and TRBJ2-7; D remains ambiguous. The V end lost 1 base, the J end lost 2 bases, and 7 bases lay between the germline ends. The CDR3 spans 13 residues. CDR1 is SGHRS, CDR2 YFSETQ, per germline. The CDR3 protein is CASSLRSTYEQYF. CDR3 DNA: TGCGCCAGCAGCTTGAGATCTACCTACGAGCAGTACTTC.

The chain recombines TRBV6-5 with TRBJ1-5; maybe TRBD1 (6 bases). Trimming took 10 bases from V and 0 from J, leaving 16 bases between them. Germline values: CDR1 MNHEY, CDR2 SVGAGI. The CDR3 has 15 amino acids. For the CDR3, the DNA is TGTGCCACCAGAGGACAGCGTTATAGCAATCAGCCCCAGCATTTT. Amino acid sequence: CATRGQRYSNQPQHF.

Only a few counts were recorded for this clone. This chain connects TRBV5-4 to TRBJ2-7; 13 nucleotides match TRBD2. Germline V gene lookup returns CDR1 SGHNT and CDR2 YYREEE (reference sequence). The CDR3 is 16 amino acids. Unmatched junction bases numbered 6, after V lost 2 bases and J lost 4 bases. CDR3 region: CASSFQTSGGPYEQYF. In nucleotides, the CDR3 is TGTGCCAGCAGCTTTCAGACTAGCGGGGGGCCGTACGAGCAGTACTTC.

This CDR3 reads CASSPVDVLNTEAFF. As DNA, the CDR3 is TGTGCCAGCAGCCCGGTAGATGTCTTGAACACTGAAGCTTTCTTT. The chain combines TRBV9 with TRBJ1-1; D is unresolved. This CDR3 contains 15 residues. The germline V and J ends were trimmed by 4 bases and 0 bases, with 13 bases remaining between them. Germline lookup yields CDR1 SGDLS and CDR2 YYNGEE.

The chain joins TRBV10-2 to TRBJ2-4, with a weak D call TRBD2 (5 bases). CDR3 length: 14 amino acids. Looked up from germline, CDR1 is WSHSY and CDR2 is SAAADI. The V and J ends lost 5 bases and 5 bases respectively, with 13 bases between them. The CDR3 region is CASSKTTEENIQYF. The CDR3 DNA reads TGCGCCAGCAGTAAAACCACGGAGGAAAACATTCAGTACTTC.